This T cell receptor beta chain originates from a study of cytomegalovirus exposure and HLA in healthy donors. The PCR employed 60 Vbeta primers together with 13 Jbeta primers. The protocol was immunoSEQ multiplex PCR, while the TCRdb copy is restricted to in-frame clones and leaves out a portion. The data contain under 45,000 clones, over 60% of them singletons. Study results and caveats: According to a later analysis, donors in an Asian-associated ancestry cluster reportedly had fewer N-insertions than the approximately 670-donor mean.

On this clone itself: Its specificity is unknown.

The germline gives CDR1 SGHTA, CDR2 FQGNSA. Trimming stripped 2 bases from V and 4 bases from J, with 11 bases between. The CDR3 runs to 14 residues. Sample: PBMCs. The chain recombines TRBV7-2 with TRBJ1-1; D is perhaps TRBD1 (6 bases). The sequence came from a man aged 25 to 45 in good health and CMV-seronegative. As DNA, the CDR3 is TGTGCCAGCAGCTTATTTACAGGGTCCACTGAAGCTTTCTTT. This encodes CASSLFTGSTEAFF. Full variable domain (rest looked up from reference TRBV7-2 and TRBJ1-1): GAGVSQSPSNKVTEKGKDVELRCDPISGHTALYWYRQSLGQGLEFLIYFQGNSAPDKSGLPSDRFSAERTGGSVSTLTIQRTQQEDSAVYLCASSLFTGSTEAFFGQGTRLTVV.